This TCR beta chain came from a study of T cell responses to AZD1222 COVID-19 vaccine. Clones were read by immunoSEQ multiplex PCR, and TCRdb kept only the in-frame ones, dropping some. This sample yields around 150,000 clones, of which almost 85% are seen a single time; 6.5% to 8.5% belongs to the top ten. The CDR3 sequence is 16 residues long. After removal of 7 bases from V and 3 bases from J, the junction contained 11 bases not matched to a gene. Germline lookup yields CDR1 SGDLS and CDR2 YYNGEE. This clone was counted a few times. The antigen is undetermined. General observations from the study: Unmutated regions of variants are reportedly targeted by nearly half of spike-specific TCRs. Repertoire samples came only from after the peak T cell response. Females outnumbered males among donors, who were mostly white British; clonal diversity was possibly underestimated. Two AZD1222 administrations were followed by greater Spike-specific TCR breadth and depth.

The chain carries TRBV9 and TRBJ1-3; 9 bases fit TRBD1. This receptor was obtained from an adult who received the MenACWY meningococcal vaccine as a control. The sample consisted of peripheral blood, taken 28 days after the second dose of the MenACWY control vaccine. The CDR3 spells CASGLTGGAFGNTIYF. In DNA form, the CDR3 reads TGTGCCAGCGGGCTAACAGGGGGCGCATTTGGAAACACCATATATTTT.